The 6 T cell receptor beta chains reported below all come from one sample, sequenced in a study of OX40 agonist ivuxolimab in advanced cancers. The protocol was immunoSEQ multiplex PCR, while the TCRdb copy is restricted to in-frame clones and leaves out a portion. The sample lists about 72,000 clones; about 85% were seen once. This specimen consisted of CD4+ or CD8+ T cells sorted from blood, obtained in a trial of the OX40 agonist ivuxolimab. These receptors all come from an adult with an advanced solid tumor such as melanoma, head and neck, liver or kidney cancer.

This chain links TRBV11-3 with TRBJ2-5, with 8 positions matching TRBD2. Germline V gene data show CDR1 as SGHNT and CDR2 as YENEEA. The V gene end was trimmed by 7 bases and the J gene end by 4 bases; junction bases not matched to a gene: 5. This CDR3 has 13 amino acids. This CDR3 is CASTREGGETQYF. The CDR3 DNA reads TGTGCCAGCACCCGGGAGGGGGGAGAGACCCAGTACTTC. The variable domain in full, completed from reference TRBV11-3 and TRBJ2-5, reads EAGVVQSPRYKIIEKKQPVAFWCNPISGHNTLYWYLQNLGQGPELLIRYENEEAVDDSQLPKDRFSAERLKGVDSTLKIQPAELGDSAVYLCASTREGGETQYFGPGTRLLVL.

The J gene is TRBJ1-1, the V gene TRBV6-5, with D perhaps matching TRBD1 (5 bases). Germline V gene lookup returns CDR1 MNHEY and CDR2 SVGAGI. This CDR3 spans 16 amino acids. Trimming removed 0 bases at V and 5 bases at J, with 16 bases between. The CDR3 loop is CASSYSKNGGRTEAFF. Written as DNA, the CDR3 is TGTGCCAGCAGTTACTCGAAGAATGGGGGGAGGACTGAAGCTTTCTTT.

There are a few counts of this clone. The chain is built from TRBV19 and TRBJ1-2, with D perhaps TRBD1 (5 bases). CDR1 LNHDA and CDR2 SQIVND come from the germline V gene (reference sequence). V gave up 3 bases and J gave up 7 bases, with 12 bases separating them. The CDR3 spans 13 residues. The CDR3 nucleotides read TGTGCCAGTAGTATCGAGGGGAGAAGTGGCTACACCTTC. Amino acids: CASSIEGRSGYTF.

The CDR3 is CASSQGGPYEQYF. The CDR3 DNA reads as TGTGCCAGCTCACAGGGGGGCCCCTACGAGCAGTACTTC. V is TRBV18 and J is TRBJ2-7, with D perhaps TRBD1 or TRBD2 (6 bases each). This CDR3 is 13 amino acids long. Germline CDR1 is KGHSH and CDR2 is LQKENI. Trimming shortened V by 4 bases and J by 2 bases, and 9 bases separated the two germline ends.

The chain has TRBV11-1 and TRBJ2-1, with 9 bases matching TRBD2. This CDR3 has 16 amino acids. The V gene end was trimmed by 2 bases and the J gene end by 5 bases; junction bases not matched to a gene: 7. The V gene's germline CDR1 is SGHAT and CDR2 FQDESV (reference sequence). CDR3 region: CASSLSGGRANNEQFF. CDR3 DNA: TGTGCCAGCAGCTTATCGGGCGGGAGGGCTAACAATGAGCAGTTCTTC. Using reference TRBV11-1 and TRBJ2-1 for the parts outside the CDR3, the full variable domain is EAEVAQSPRYKITEKSQAVAFWCDPISGHATLYWYRQILGQGPELLVQFQDESVVDDSQLPKDRFSAERLKGVDSTLKIQPAELGDSAMYLCASSLSGGRANNEQFFGPGTRLTVL.

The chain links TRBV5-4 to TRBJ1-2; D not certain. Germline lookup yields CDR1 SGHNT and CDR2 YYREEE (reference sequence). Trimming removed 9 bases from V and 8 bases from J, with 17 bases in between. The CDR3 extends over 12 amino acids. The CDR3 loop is CAINLGELGYTF. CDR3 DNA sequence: TGTGCCATCAACCTTGGGGAATTGGGCTACACCTTC.